Given below is one T cell receptor beta chain in context. Its specificity is unknown. A single record per CDR3 protein comes from TCRdb applying MiXCR to the RT-PCR reads. The sample holds roughly 780,000 distinct CDR3 sequences, about 18% seen once. The CDR3 covers 13 residues. Per germline, CDR1 LNHDA and CDR2 SQIVND (reference sequence). V gave up 6 bases and J gave up 1 base, with 9 bases separating them. This sample is part of a study of response to subunit inactivated influenza vaccine. Study-wide results and caveats: Seasonal influenza vaccination, on each occasion, was suggested by the authors to recruit few new T cells.

Specimen: PBMCs from blood, collected 4 to 6 days after vaccination. The TCR was taken from a man aged 50-60 years who received an inactivated influenza vaccine. The chain employs TRBV19 and TRBJ1-1; D ambiguous. CDR3 DNA sequence: TGTGCCAGTAGGGAGATACGGAACACTGAAGCTTTCTTT. This encodes CASREIRNTEAFF.